The 20 T cell receptor beta chains in this list originate from one sample, sequenced in a study of CXCR3-negative and CXCR3-positive naive CD8 T cells. Broader study findings: Greater hydrophobicity was found in TRB CDR3s of CXCR3-positive naive cells than of CXCR3-negative naive cells.

Through 5' RACE with UMI labels, the TRB cDNA libraries were prepared. After re-calling the 5' RACE reads, TCRdb lists one entry per CDR3 protein, DNA absent. Its table lists around 84,000 distinct CDR3 sequences. The antigens for these receptors are not known. Sample: naive CXCR3+ CD8+ T cells from blood. Noted subset: CD45RO-CCR7+CD27+CD95- naive CD8+ T cells expressing CXCR3 (TNR3+). Receptors were obtained from a human donor in good health. Some clones in this sample may be carry-over from other donors' samples.

This sequence joins TRBV5-1 and TRBJ2-7; the D call of TRBD1 rests on TCRdb alone, since no DNA is present to check it. This CDR3 spans 12 amino acids. The germline gives CDR1 SGHRS, CDR2 YFSETQ. This CDR3 reads CASSRGTYEQYF.

The rearrangement joins TRBV4-2 to TRBJ1-6; TCRdb names TRBD1, which stays unverified in the absence of DNA. The CDR3 length is 14 residues. CDR1 is LGHNA, CDR2 YNFKEQ, per germline. The CDR3 region is CASSPGNLNSPLHF.

The V and J genes are TRBV29-1 and TRBJ2-7. The CDR3 sequence is 13 residues long. CDR1 is SQVTM, CDR2 ANQGSEA, per germline. The CDR3 loop is CSVVSYMGYEQYF.

This chain links TRBV7-2 with TRBJ2-7. CDR3 length equals 11 residues. The germline V gene encodes CDR1 SGHTA and CDR2 FQGNSA. The CDR3 protein is CASSATYEQYF.

The rearrangement uses TRBV4-1 and TRBJ2-7; TCRdb names TRBD1, which stays unverified in the absence of DNA. The V gene's germline CDR1 is MGHRA and CDR2 YSYEKL. This CDR3 contains 13 residues. CDR3 amino acids: CASSRDRAHEQYF.

The chain joins TRBV5-1 to TRBJ2-7; with no DNA, the TCRdb D assignment of TRBD1 cannot be verified. This CDR3 comprises 15 residues. Germline CDR1 is SGHRS and CDR2 is YFSETQ. The CDR3 here is CASSLTGTTTYEQYF. The whole variable domain, remainder taken from reference TRBV5-1 and TRBJ2-7, is KAGVTQTPRYLIKTRGQQVTLSCSPISGHRSVSWYQQTPGQGLQFLFEYFSETQRNKGNFPGRFSGRQFSNSRSEMNVSTLELGDSALYLCASSLTGTTTYEQYFGPGTRLTVT.

This chain connects TRBV5-1 to TRBJ2-2. This CDR3 has 14 residues. CDR1 is SGHRS and CDR2 is YFSETQ in the germline V gene. The CDR3 is CASSFERFNGELFF.

CDR3 protein: CASSDAPAQETQYF. The J gene is TRBJ2-5, the V gene TRBV7-6; there is no DNA to check the TCRdb D call of TRBD1. The CDR3 loop spans 14 amino acids. Germline V gives CDR1 SGHVS, CDR2 FNYEAQ.

CDR3 sequence: CSATGGGTEAFF. The chain recombines TRBV20-1 with TRBJ1-1; the D gene TCRdb calls, TRBD1, cannot be checked with no DNA. This CDR3 is 12 amino acids long. Germline V gene sequence: CDR1 DFQATT, CDR2 SNEGSKA (reference sequence).

The CDR3 loop reads CASSQATGNQPQHF. The chain employs TRBV3-1 and TRBJ1-5. The CDR3 totals 14 residues. The germline V gene has CDR1 LGHDT and CDR2 YNNKEL (reference sequence).

The chain uses TRBV4-1 and TRBJ2-5. The CDR3 sequence is 15 residues long. From germline, CDR1 is MGHRA and CDR2 YSYEKL. The CDR3 loop is CASSQDPGLPETQYF.

The chain couples TRBV2 to TRBJ2-1. The length of the CDR3 is 14 residues. From germline, CDR1 is SNHLY and CDR2 FYNNEI. CDR3 protein: CASLWTSSYNEQFF. The whole variable domain, remainder taken from reference TRBV2 and TRBJ2-1, is EPEVTQTPSHQVTQMGQEVILRCVPISNHLYFYWYRQILGQKVEFLVSFYNNEISEKSEIFDDQFSVERPDGSNFTLKIRSTKLEDSAMYFCASLWTSSYNEQFFGPGTRLTVL.

The V call is TRBV20-1, the J call TRBJ1-2; no DNA is available, so the TRBD1 call from TCRdb remains unchecked. The CDR3 runs 14 residues. Germline assignment: CDR1 DFQATT and CDR2 SNEGSKA (reference sequence). Here the CDR3 reads CSADRAGEDYGYTF.

This chain connects TRBV13 to TRBJ2-7; no DNA is available, so the TRBD1 call from TCRdb remains unchecked. The CDR3 has 13 residues. Germline loops: CDR1 PRHDT, CDR2 FYEKMQ (reference sequence). CDR3 residues: CASSPPATYEQYF. Together with reference TRBV13 and TRBJ2-7, the CDR3 gives the full variable domain: AAGVIQSPRHLIKEKRETATLKCYPIPRHDTVYWYQQGPGQDPQFLISFYEKMQSDKGSIPDRFSAQQFSDYHSELNMSSLELGDSALYFCASSPPATYEQYFGPGTRLTVT.

The chain has TRBV12-3 or TRBV12-4 and TRBJ2-7. The CDR3 loop spans 14 amino acids. The CDR3 here is CASSSSDSSYEQYF.

The gene calls are TRBV7-2 and TRBJ1-5. The CDR3 runs to 17 residues. Germline loops: CDR1 SGHTA, CDR2 FQGNSA. CDR3 region: CASSLEHQGYSNQPQHF.

The V gene is TRBV28, the J gene TRBJ2-1; TCRdb indicates TRBD2, and absent DNA this call remains unverified. In germline, CDR1 is MDHEN, CDR2 SYDVKM. This CDR3 spans 15 amino acids. This CDR3 is CATRDPGTVYNEQFF.

The chain joins TRBV12-3 or TRBV12-4 to TRBJ1-1. This CDR3 is built from 15 residues. The CDR3 spells CASSLGGGENTEAFF.

V and J are TRBV23-1 and TRBJ2-3. TRBV23-1 is classed as an ORF, of uncertain function. The CDR3 covers 15 residues. The CDR3 spells CASSQSIPSTDTQYF.

The rearrangement links TRBV12-3 or TRBV12-4 to TRBJ2-7; checking the TCRdb D call of TRBD1 is not possible without DNA. The CDR3 has 20 residues. The CDR3 loop is CASSATGFYRNTGEGGEQYF.